Presented here are 12 T cell receptor beta chains from one specimen sequenced in a study of CD8+ T cells in alopecia areata. After isolation, RNA underwent reverse transcription to generate cDNA as the sequencing template. Libraries were prepared by immunoSEQ multiplex PCR; TCRdb keeps only in-frame clonotypes and omits some of them. The sample contains around 140,000 clones, approximately 86% of which appear only once. Treatment here: oral pan-JAK inhibitor, 5-10 mg twice daily. This specimen was CD8+ T cells sorted from blood, taken at week 4, from a patient treated with tofacitinib. These receptors were taken from a human donor with alopecia areata.

The V and J genes are TRBV13 and TRBJ2-1; 11 nucleotides match TRBD2. The V and J ends lost 0 bases and 5 bases, in that order; junction bases with no gene match: 0. CDR3 length: 15 amino acids. Germline lookup yields CDR1 PRHDT and CDR2 FYEKMQ (reference sequence). CDR3 nucleotide sequence: TGTGCCAGCAGCTTAGGGGGACTAGCGGACAATGAGCAGTTCTTC. It specifies CASSLGGLADNEQFF.

This chain connects TRBV4-1 to TRBJ2-7; unclear D gene. Germline CDR1 MGHRA, CDR2 YSYEKL. Trimming pared 0 bases from V and 10 bases from J, leaving 16 bases between. The CDR3 extends over 14 amino acids. CDR3 nucleotides: TGCGCCAGCAGCCAAGAACTGGGCCATCCCGTCCAGTACTTC. This gives the protein CASSQELGHPVQYF.

The rearrangement links TRBV29-1 to TRBJ2-1; 12 bases agree with TRBD2. Germline CDR1 is SQVTM and CDR2 is ANQGSEA. V dropped 7 bases and J dropped 6; count of bases not matched to a gene: 4. The CDR3 runs 13 residues. The DNA of the CDR3 is TGCAGCGGTGGACTAGCGGGATTCAATGAGCAGTTCTTC. Amino acid sequence: CSGGLAGFNEQFF.

This clone was detected a few times. Other DNA sequences in this sample translate to the same CDR3. The CDR3 DNA is TGCAGCGTTGAGGACAGTACCTACGAGCAGTACTTC. This gives the protein CSVEDSTYEQYF. This chain links TRBV29-1 with TRBJ2-7, with D perhaps matching TRBD1 (6 bases). CDR1 SQVTM and CDR2 ANQGSEA come from the germline V gene. This CDR3 has 12 amino acids. The germline V and J ends were trimmed by 3 bases and 2 bases, with 8 bases remaining between them.

The gene calls are TRBV11-2 and TRBJ2-7; 9 bases are shared with TRBD2. After removal of 0 bases from V and 2 bases from J, the junction contained 5 bases not matched to a gene. CDR3 length equals 16 residues. Germline CDR1 is SGHAT and CDR2 is FQNNGV. For the CDR3, the DNA is TGTGCCAGCAGCTTAGATCGCGGCGGGGGGGCCTACGAGCAGTACTTC. Translating gives CASSLDRGGGAYEQYF.

The chain employs TRBV9 and TRBJ2-7; 10 nucleotides line up with TRBD1. The CDR3 spans 15 residues. With 4 bases clipped from V and 6 bases from J, the junction kept 10 bases outside the gene matches. Germline V gene sequence: CDR1 SGDLS, CDR2 YYNGEE. The CDR3 reads CASSTWDRGSSEQYF. In DNA, the CDR3 is TGTGCCAGCAGCACCTGGGACAGGGGTTCGAGCGAGCAGTACTTC.

Only a few counts were recorded for this clone. V gene TRBV19 combines with J gene TRBJ2-1; 9 positions agree with TRBD2. Per the germline V gene, CDR1 is LNHDA and CDR2 is SQIVND (reference sequence). The CDR3 loop spans 15 amino acids. The trim removed 3 bases at V and 4 bases at J, leaving 4 bases unmatched. The CDR3 bases are TGTGCCAGTAGTATTGCTAGCGGGGAATACAATGAGCAGTTCTTC. It translates to CASSIASGEYNEQFF.

V usage is TRBV4-1 and J usage is TRBJ1-1; D unclear. The CDR3 loop spans 15 amino acids. Between the trimmed V and J ends, which lost 1 base and 6 bases, there was a span of 15 bases. Germline CDR1 MGHRA, CDR2 YSYEKL. CDR3 in DNA: TGCGCCAGCAGCCAAGTGTCTGGGCCGTTGTCTGAAGCTTTCTTT. This translates into CASSQVSGPLSEAFF.

The chain recombines TRBV5-4 with TRBJ2-1; 8 bases match TRBD2. With 0 bases clipped from V and 6 bases from J, the junction kept 2 bases outside the gene matches. This CDR3 spans 14 amino acids. Germline V gives CDR1 SGHNT, CDR2 YYREEE (reference sequence). The DNA of the CDR3 is TGTGCCAGCAGCTTGGCACTAGCGGCCAATGAGCAGTTCTTC. Translated, it gives CASSLALAANEQFF. The full variable domain, completed using reference TRBV5-4 and TRBJ2-1, is ETGVTQSPTHLIKTRGQQVTLRCSSQSGHNTVSWYQQALGQGPQFIFQYYREEENGRGNFPPRFSGLQFPNYSSELNVNALELDDSALYLCASSLALAANEQFFGPGTRLTVL.

The chain joins TRBV5-6 to TRBJ2-1; TRBD2 agrees at 9 bases. V was clipped by 6 bases and J by 2 bases; unmatched bases: 3. Germline CDR1 is SGHDT and CDR2 is YYEEEE. The CDR3 consists of 14 residues. CDR3 loop: CASTAGGPYNEQFF. CDR3 coding DNA: TGTGCCAGCACCGCGGGGGGGCCCTACAATGAGCAGTTCTTC.

The CDR3 loop reads CASSYIEGPGEQFF. For the CDR3, the DNA is TGTGCCAGCAGCTATATCGAAGGTCCTGGTGAGCAGTTCTTC. The gene calls are TRBV9 and TRBJ2-1; D is unresolved. This CDR3 is 14 amino acids long. V shed 4 bases and J shed 9 bases, with 17 bases lying between them. Germline assignment: CDR1 SGDLS and CDR2 YYNGEE.

The chain joins TRBV10-2 to TRBJ2-2; D gene unclear. This CDR3 has 12 amino acids. Germline assignment: CDR1 WSHSY and CDR2 SAAADI. V was cut by 8 bases and J by 2 bases, with 6 bases left in between. The CDR3, as DNA: TGCGCCAGCGTGGGAAACACCGGGGAGCTGTTTTTT. Protein sequence: CASVGNTGELFF.